Presented here are 3 T cell receptor beta chains from one specimen sequenced in a study of T cell changes during pregnancy in multiple sclerosis. TCRdb's copy holds only in-frame clones and misses some; the assay was immunoSEQ multiplex PCR. This table holds over 70,000 clones, roughly 92% found once. The sequencing here drew on peripheral blood, taken in the first trimester of pregnancy. The origin of the receptors is a female donor in good health, enrolled as a control in a pregnancy study.

V is TRBV5-1 and J is TRBJ2-1; perhaps TRBD1 as D (5 bases). Per germline, CDR1 SGHRS and CDR2 YFSETQ. V was clipped by 4 bases and J by 10 bases, with 15 bases between them. CDR3 length: 13 amino acids. CDR3 sequence reads: CASSVGVGNEQFF. The CDR3 DNA is TGCGCCAGCAGCGTAGGGGTAGGGAACGAGCAGTTCTTC.

This chain connects TRBV4-2 to TRBJ2-7, with TRBD2 matching 12 bases. The CDR3 length is 22 residues. Trimming cost V 0 bases and J 0 bases; bases outside gene matches: 18. CDR1 and CDR2 from the germline V gene are LGHNA and YNFKEQ. CDR3 bases: TGTGCCAGCAGCCAAGATGACCCGGCCGGGACTAGCGGGCGTCAGAGCTCCTACGAGCAGTACTTC. Encoded protein: CASSQDDPAGTSGRQSSYEQYF.

The gene calls are TRBV21-1 and TRBJ2-7; the tabulated D call, TRBD1, remains unverified against the DNA. TRBV21-1 is tagged as a pseudogene. The CDR3 has 18 residues. As DNA, the CDR3 is TGTGCCAGCAGCCCCTGGACGTCGACAGGACCTTCGGGCTACGAGCAGTACTTC. As protein: CASSPWTSTGPSGYEQYF.